This is a list of T cell receptor beta chains from one sample in a study of CXCR3-negative and CXCR3-positive naive CD8 T cells. After re-calling the 5' RACE reads, TCRdb lists one entry per CDR3 protein, DNA absent. The listing records 130,000 to 150,000 distinct CDR3 sequences. Sequencing was performed on naive CXCR3+ CD8+ T cells from blood. These receptors were obtained from a human donor in good health. Some clones in this sample may be carry-over from other donors' samples. CDR3s include the opening cysteine and the closing phenylalanine or tryptophan. Each record gives: J gene, V gene, CDR3 protein.

>TRBJ1-1|TRBV12-3/TRBV12-4
CASSLTIQNTEAFF
>TRBJ1-1|TRBV4-1
CASSQDGTRNTEAFF
>TRBJ2-1|TRBV28
CASSSLSSGRASYNEQFF
>TRBJ2-7|TRBV20-1
CSARDVAGFYEQYF
>TRBJ2-2|TRBV12-5
CASGPPGMNTGELFF
>TRBJ1-2|TRBV5-4
CASSSPAVHGYTF
>TRBJ2-7|TRBV20-1
CSARVDDRDGSYEQYF
>TRBJ1-2|TRBV20-1
CSARDLDNSNYGYTF
>TRBJ1-6|TRBV7-3
CASSLRPRGEISPLHF
>TRBJ2-1|TRBV5-1
CASSLRQTSSYNEQFF
>TRBJ2-5|TRBV24-1
CATSQVQGARETQYF
>TRBJ1-1|TRBV27
CASSPGPVNTEAFF
>TRBJ2-7|TRBV28
CASRAGQNSYEQYF
>TRBJ1-1|TRBV4-3
CASSQDRHSEAFF
>TRBJ1-1|TRBV4-1
CASSQQQGPLNTEAFF
>TRBJ2-5|TRBV20-1
CSAKLSPYLETQYF
>TRBJ2-1|TRBV7-9
CASRQESHQIYNEQFF
>TRBJ2-3|TRBV12-3/TRBV12-4
CASSFADTQYF
>TRBJ2-7|TRBV7-2
CASSSGLAGAEEQYF
>TRBJ1-3|TRBV5-6
CASSLRGVSGNTIYF
>TRBJ2-5|TRBV4-1
CASSQEPGIETQYF
>TRBJ2-4|TRBV28
CASSSGTYSAKNIQYF
>TRBJ2-7|TRBV7-9
CASSLVGQGSHEQYF
>TRBJ2-1|TRBV29-1
CSWEEGLYNEQFF
>TRBJ2-1|TRBV14
CASSRPRAEQFF
>TRBJ1-3|TRBV12-3/TRBV12-4
CASKQGAYSGNTIYF
>TRBJ2-1|TRBV11-1
CASRASAYNEQFF
>TRBJ2-3|TRBV10-1
CASRRIRTVTDTQYF
>TRBJ2-7|TRBV5-1
CASSLEAGSYEQYF
>TRBJ1-4|TRBV10-3
CAIRGGNEKLFF
>TRBJ2-5|TRBV7-2
CASNPIGPGTQYF
>TRBJ2-3|TRBV20-1
CSARGGDLPSDTQYF
>TRBJ1-2|TRBV20-1
CSARTGAYGYTF
>TRBJ2-1|TRBV7-9
CASGMTSGGNEQFF
>TRBJ1-1|TRBV9
CASSQTGRQMNTEAFF
>TRBJ2-7|TRBV10-3
CAIRDIGSYEQYF
>TRBJ2-3|TRBV13
CASAGTGGGADTQYF
>TRBJ1-1|TRBV4-1
CASSQKDGSRDDTEAFF
>TRBJ1-1|TRBV21-1
CASSKRRTGVDTEAFF
>TRBJ2-7|TRBV5-1
CASEIGGLCEQYF
>TRBJ2-1|TRBV5-1
CASSSSGTYGNEQFF
>TRBJ1-2|TRBV20-1
CSARDREVGYTF
>TRBJ1-1|TRBV29-1
CGVEGRVAAFF
>TRBJ2-1|TRBV15
CATSNSGQGAYEQFF
>TRBJ2-7|TRBV20-1
CSARELAGGDYEQYF
>TRBJ2-7|TRBV28
CASSSGGTHGFVSYEQYF
>TRBJ2-7|TRBV20-1
CSARGLREQYF
>TRBJ2-6|TRBV4-2
CASTEAGNSGANVLTF
>TRBJ2-7|TRBV29-1
CSARDGRREQYF
>TRBJ2-3|TRBV7-9
CAIPKLAGTDTQYF
>TRBJ2-1|TRBV27
CASSLRSSYNEQFF
>TRBJ2-7|TRBV7-9
CASKNPGQGPEQYF
>TRBJ2-1|TRBV27
CASSLYPGSSYNEQFF
>TRBJ2-1|TRBV13
CASSLGAVLEPFF